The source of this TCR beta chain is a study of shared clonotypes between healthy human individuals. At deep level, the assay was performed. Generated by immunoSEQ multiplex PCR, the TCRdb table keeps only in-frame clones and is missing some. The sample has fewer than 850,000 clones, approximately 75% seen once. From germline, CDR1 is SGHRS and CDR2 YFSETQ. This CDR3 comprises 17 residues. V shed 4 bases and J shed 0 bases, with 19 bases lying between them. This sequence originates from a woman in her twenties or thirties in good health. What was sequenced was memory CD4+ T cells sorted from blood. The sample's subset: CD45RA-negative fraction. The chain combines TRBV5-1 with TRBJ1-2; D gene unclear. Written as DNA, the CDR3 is TGCGCCAGCAGCCTTGACACCTTATCATACTCTAACTATGGCTACACCTTC. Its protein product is CASSLDTLSYSNYGYTF.